The 5 T cell receptor beta chains presented below share a single source sample, sequenced in a study of vaccination effects on CD4 cells after COVID-19. Generated by immunoSEQ multiplex PCR, the TCRdb table keeps only in-frame clones and is missing some. The sample lists under 50,000 clones; roughly 80% were seen once. Culturing for around 10 days preceded CD4+ T cell isolation. Their cognate antigens are unknown. The sequences come from CD4+ T cells from PBMCs cultured without peptide, collected before COVID-19 vaccination. The origin of the receptors is a human donor who had a prior SARS-CoV-2 infection.

As DNA, the CDR3 is TGTGCCAGCAGCTTAACGAGTGCTAGCGGGAGCCTACGTCGGAATGAGCAGTTCTTC. Translating gives CASSLTSASGSLRRNEQFF. The chain carries TRBV7-3 and TRBJ2-1, with TRBD2 identical over 10 bases. This CDR3 is 19 amino acids long. Germline assignment: CDR1 SGHTA and CDR2 FQGTGA. Trimming took 0 bases from V and 7 from J; bases not matched to a gene: 15.

The gene calls are TRBV19 and TRBJ1-1; the match to TRBD1 covers 10 bases. After removal of 5 bases from V and 7 bases from J, the junction contained 19 bases not matched to a gene. Germline CDR1 and CDR2: LNHDA and SQIVND (reference sequence). CDR3 size: 18 residues. The CDR3 loop reads CASSSRPAKGQGSGEAFF. Here the CDR3 DNA reads TGTGCCAGTAGTTCCCGCCCGGCTAAGGGACAGGGGAGCGGTGAAGCTTTCTTT.

The CDR3, as DNA: TGCGCCAGCAGCCAGGATTACAGGGGCCACAATGAGCAGTTCTTC. Amino acids: CASSQDYRGHNEQFF. The rearrangement links TRBV4-3 to TRBJ2-1, with 7 bases lining up with TRBD1. Germline trimming cut 3 bases from V and 5 bases from J; bases unmatched to any gene: 7. Per germline, CDR1 LGHNA and CDR2 YSLEER. The length of the CDR3 is 15 residues.

The chain joins TRBV13 to TRBJ1-3; D unresolved. Trimming removed 5 bases at V and 0 bases at J, with 11 bases between. Germline assignment: CDR1 PRHDT and CDR2 FYEKMQ (reference sequence). The CDR3 has 15 residues. The DNA for the CDR3 is TGTGCCAGCAGCCGCGCCGACAACTCTGGAAACACCATATATTTT. Protein: CASSRADNSGNTIYF.

The rearrangement uses TRBV18 and TRBJ2-1; no reliable D call. Germline assignment: CDR1 KGHSH and CDR2 LQKENI. The CDR3 has 14 amino acids. With 2 bases removed from V and 2 bases from J, the gap between germline ends came to 7 bases. The CDR3 DNA reads TGTGCCAGCTCACCAGGGGTTACCTACAATGAGCAGTTCTTC. Translation: CASSPGVTYNEQFF.